This is a list of T cell receptor beta chains from one sample in a study of blood T cell repertoires in COVID-19. This table comes from immunoSEQ multiplex PCR, and its TCRdb copy is limited to in-frame clones, with some not included. The table records about 200,000 clones, roughly 84% of them present only once. Sequenced: PBMCs or T cells enriched from blood (not recorded which). These receptors came from a woman between 25 and 40 years old who had been exposed to COVID-19. CDR3s include the opening cysteine and the closing phenylalanine or tryptophan. A D gene is named only where the DNA matches it firmly. Clone size, where shown, is once, few, many, or a class for clones that have expanded.

14,TRBV2,.,TRBJ2-7,once,CASYISRRAGEQYF,TGTGCCAGCTATATATCGCGCAGGGCCGGGGAGCAGTACTTC
14,TRBV2,.,TRBJ1-1,.,CASSLQGRGTEAFF,TGTGCCAGCAGTCTACAGGGCAGGGGCACTGAAGCTTTCTTT
14,TRBV12-1,.,TRBJ1-2,once,CASSVDRANYGYTF,TGTGCCAGCAGCGTTGACAGGGCTAACTATGGCTACACCTTC
18,TRBV24-1,TRBD2,TRBJ2-2,.,CATSDLPRGRGNTGELFF,TGTGCCACCAGTGATCTACCAAGAGGGAGGGGAAACACCGGGGAGCTGTTTTTT
15,TRBV2,.,TRBJ2-1,few,CASSGGSSSYNEQFF,TGTGCCAGCAGTGGAGGATCGAGCTCCTACAATGAGCAGTTCTTC
11,TRBV30,.,TRBJ1-1,.,CARSLSGPAFF,TGTGCCCGGAGTTTGAGTGGGCCAGCTTTCTTT
16,TRBV5-1,TRBD1,TRBJ1-3,once,CASSRWTGSSGNTIYF,TGCGCCAGCAGCCGGTGGACAGGGAGCTCTGGAAACACCATATATTTT
16,TRBV4-3,TRBD1,TRBJ2-7,.,CASSQEIGTGAYEQYF,TGCGCCAGCAGCCAAGAGATTGGGACAGGGGCCTACGAGCAGTACTTC
12,TRBV5-1,.,TRBJ2-7,.,CASSYDTYEQYF,TGCGCCAGCAGCTACGACACCTACGAGCAGTACTTC
15,TRBV3-1/TRBV3-2,.,TRBJ1-4,.,CASSQGSGANEKLFF,TGTGCCAGCAGCCAAGGCTCAGGGGCTAATGAAAAACTGTTTTTT
13,TRBV11-2,.,TRBJ1-1,.,CASSYAGYTEAFF,TGTGCCAGCAGCTACGCAGGGTACACTGAAGCTTTCTTT
11,TRBV6-5,.,TRBJ2-1,.,CASRTGSEQFF,TGTGCCAGCAGGACCGGGTCCGAGCAGTTCTTC
18,TRBV30,.,TRBJ2-7,.,CAWSVPLNVSVSPYEQYF,TGTGCCTGGAGTGTACCCCTCAACGTATCAGTCTCCCCCTACGAGCAGTACTTC
13,TRBV5-4,TRBD2,TRBJ2-4,.,CASSSPSGGIQYF,TGTGCCAGCAGCTCGCCTAGCGGGGGGATTCAGTACTTC
14,TRBV14,TRBD2,TRBJ2-7,.,CASSLQLAGGEQYF,TGTGCCAGCAGCCTTCAACTAGCGGGGGGGGAGCAGTACTTC
16,TRBV5-4,.,TRBJ1-5,.,CASSFIRDSADQPQHF,TGTGCCAGCAGCTTTATCAGGGATTCGGCTGATCAGCCCCAGCATTTT
16,TRBV4-1,TRBD2,TRBJ2-5,.,CASSRSAGGPGETQYF,TGCGCCAGCAGCCGGTCAGCGGGGGGGCCTGGGGAGACCCAGTACTTC
13,TRBV2,.,TRBJ2-7,.,CATPTGEGYEQYF,TGTGCCACTCCGACAGGGGAGGGCTACGAGCAGTACTTC
12,TRBV2,.,TRBJ2-7,.,CASSRQGGEQYF,TGTGCCAGCAGCCGACAGGGAGGTGAGCAGTACTTC
15,TRBV5-1,TRBD2,TRBJ2-7,.,CASSFWSGGAYEQYF,TGCGCCAGCAGCTTTTGGAGCGGGGGGGCGTACGAGCAGTACTTC
14,TRBV3-1/TRBV3-2,TRBD1,TRBJ2-7,.,CASSPGQGTYEQYF,TGTGCCAGCAGCCCGGGACAGGGGACCTACGAGCAGTACTTC
12,TRBV13,.,TRBJ1-1,.,CASSYMNTEAFF,TGTGCCAGCAGCTACATGAACACTGAAGCTTTCTTT
16,TRBV9,.,TRBJ1-6,.,CASSSPMSSYNSPLHF,TGTGCCAGCAGTTCCCCCATGAGCTCCTATAATTCACCCCTCCACTTT
11,TRBV20-1,TRBD2,TRBJ2-3,.,CSFPSGVEQYF,TGCAGTTTCCCTAGCGGGGTTGAGCAGTATTTT
14,TRBV20-1,TRBD1,TRBJ1-1,.,CSASSTGGNTEAFF,TGCAGTGCTAGTTCCACAGGGGGGAACACTGAAGCTTTCTTT
16,TRBV4-3,.,TRBJ2-3,.,CASSQAGRLGTDTQYF,TGCGCCAGCAGCCAAGCGGGTAGACTAGGGACAGATACGCAGTATTTT
13,TRBV12-5,TRBD1,TRBJ2-7,few,CASGLDRGYEQYF,TGTGCTAGTGGTTTGGACAGGGGCTACGAGCAGTACTTC
14,TRBV27,.,TRBJ2-3,.,CASSGWGVTDTQYF,TGTGCCAGCTCCGGATGGGGGGTCACAGATACGCAGTATTTT
15,TRBV4-3,.,TRBJ1-3,.,CASSPSPLSGNTIYF,TGCGCCAGCAGCCCGAGCCCCCTCTCTGGAAACACCATATATTTT
14,TRBV6-5,.,TRBJ2-5,once,CASSYSNLQETQYF,TGTGCCAGCAGTTACTCAAACTTACAAGAGACCCAGTACTTC
12,TRBV30,.,TRBJ1-5,.,CAWRQENQPQHF,TGTGCCTGGAGACAGGAAAATCAGCCCCAGCATTTT
14,TRBV2,.,TRBJ1-5,few,CASSGGYGNQPQHF,TGTGCCAGCAGTGGCGGTTATGGCAATCAGCCCCAGCATTTT
14,TRBV7-8,TRBD1,TRBJ1-2,few,CASSLRTGTYGYTF,TGTGCCAGCAGCCTCCGGACAGGGACGTATGGCTACACCTTC
14,TRBV3-1/TRBV3-2,.,TRBJ1-2,.,CASSQDAAVDGYTF,TGTGCCAGCAGCCAAGATGCGGCAGTGGATGGCTACACCTTC
13,TRBV9,.,TRBJ2-2,.,CASSAVNTGELFF,TGTGCCAGCAGCGCCGTCAACACCGGGGAGCTGTTTTTT
16,TRBV12-5,.,TRBJ1-2,.,CASGLAPSRDFYGYTF,TGTGCTAGTGGTTTGGCCCCCTCCAGGGACTTCTATGGCTACACCTTC
14,TRBV6-5,.,TRBJ1-1,.,CASSRDTKNTEAFF,TGTGCCAGCAGCCGGGACACAAAGAACACTGAAGCTTTCTTT